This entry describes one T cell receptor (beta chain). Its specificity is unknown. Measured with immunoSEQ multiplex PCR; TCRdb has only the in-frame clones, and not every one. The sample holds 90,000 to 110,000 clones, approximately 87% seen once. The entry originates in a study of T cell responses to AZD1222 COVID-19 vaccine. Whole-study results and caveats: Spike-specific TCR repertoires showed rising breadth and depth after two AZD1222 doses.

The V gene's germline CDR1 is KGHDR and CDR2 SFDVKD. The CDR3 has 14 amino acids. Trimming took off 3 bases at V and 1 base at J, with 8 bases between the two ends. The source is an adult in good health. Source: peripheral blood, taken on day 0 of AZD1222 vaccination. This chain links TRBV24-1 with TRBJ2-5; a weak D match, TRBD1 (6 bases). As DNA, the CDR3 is TGTGCCACCAGTGATACAGGGAGCCAAGAGACCCAGTACTTC. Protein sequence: CATSDTGSQETQYF.